Listed below are T cell receptor beta chains from one sample, sequenced in a study of blood T cell repertoires in COVID-19. Generated by immunoSEQ multiplex PCR, the TCRdb table keeps only in-frame clones and is missing some. The top ten clones hold about 1.9% of a sample with 150,000 or so clones, 55% to 75% of them seen once. Sequenced sample: peripheral blood. Every receptor here comes from a woman aged 70-85 years with acute or convalescent COVID-19. Both conserved end residues are part of each CDR3. D genes are given only for firm matches. Clone size, where shown, is once, few, many, or a class for clones that have expanded.

d_gene,v_gene,abundance,j_gene,CDR3aa,CDR3nt
NA,TRBV21-1,NA,TRBJ2-1,CASTSLAARYNEQFF,TGTGCCAGCACCTCACTAGCGGCCCGCTACAATGAGCAGTTCTTC
TRBD1,TRBV6-6,NA,TRBJ1-2,CASTYLEQGMGYGYTF,TGTGCCAGCACCTATCTGGAACAGGGGATGGGCTATGGCTACACCTTC
TRBD1,TRBV10-3,NA,TRBJ2-1,CAIRGTGRNYNEQFF,TGTGCCATCAGGGGGACAGGGCGGAACTACAATGAGCAGTTCTTC
TRBD1,TRBV20-1,NA,TRBJ1-4,CSAQPQGTEVF,TGCAGTGCACAGCCACAGGGGACCGAGGTTTTT
TRBD2,TRBV9,NA,TRBJ2-3,CASSVGLADDTQYF,TGTGCCAGCAGCGTAGGACTAGCGGATGATACGCAGTATTTT
TRBD2,TRBV27,once,TRBJ2-7,CASRKGSSGSKRGYEQYF,TGTGCCAGCAGAAAGGGGTCTAGCGGGAGTAAGAGGGGCTACGAGCAGTACTTC
NA,TRBV6-5,NA,TRBJ2-7,CASRPDGRRYEQYF,TGTGCCAGCAGACCAGATGGCAGGCGCTACGAGCAGTACTTC
TRBD2,TRBV5-1,few,TRBJ2-5,CASSLGGGGTQETQYF,TGCGCCAGCAGCTTGGGAGGCGGGGGGACACAAGAGACCCAGTACTTC
NA,TRBV10-1,NA,TRBJ2-4,CASSEGAQGNIQYF,TGCGCCAGCAGTGAGGGGGCCCAGGGGAACATTCAGTACTTC
NA,TRBV6-5,NA,TRBJ2-3,CASSYSQGDTQYF,TGTGCCAGCAGTTACTCACAGGGTGATACGCAGTATTTT
TRBD1,TRBV24-1,NA,TRBJ1-2,CATSDFPTGLGGYTF,TGTGCCACCAGTGATTTCCCGACAGGGCTAGGTGGCTACACCTTC
TRBD2,TRBV4-1,few,TRBJ2-3,CASSQLLAATDTQYF,TGCGCCAGCAGCCAACTCCTAGCGGCCACAGATACGCAGTATTTT
NA,TRBV2,NA,TRBJ2-5,CASSEAGGETQYF,TGTGCCAGCAGTGAGGCGGGCGGGGAGACCCAGTACTTC
NA,TRBV15,NA,TRBJ1-4,CATSRGQGNEKLFF,TGTGCCACCAGCAGAGGTCAGGGCAATGAAAAACTGTTTTTT
NA,TRBV5-1,NA,TRBJ2-3,CASRMEASRADTQYF,TGCGCCAGCAGAATGGAGGCAAGTCGGGCAGATACGCAGTATTTT
TRBD2,TRBV9,NA,TRBJ2-5,CASTLTSGSLETQYF,TGTGCCAGCACTTTGACTAGCGGGAGTTTAGAGACCCAGTACTTC
NA,TRBV5-4,few,TRBJ2-7,CASSWGQYEQYF,TGTGCCAGCAGCTGGGGACAATACGAGCAGTACTTC
NA,TRBV19,NA,TRBJ1-1,CASSEVVLNTEAFF,TGTGCCAGTAGTGAGGTCGTTTTGAACACTGAAGCTTTCTTT
NA,TRBV4-1,NA,TRBJ2-7,CASSYTARESYEQYF,TGCGCCAGCAGCTATACGGCGAGGGAGTCGTACGAGCAGTACTTC
NA,TRBV5-1,few,TRBJ1-1,CASSSTQKNTEAFF,TGCGCCAGCAGCTCGACACAGAAGAACACTGAAGCTTTCTTT
NA,TRBV9,few,TRBJ1-1,CASSVQMNTEAFF,TGTGCCAGCAGCGTCCAGATGAACACTGAAGCTTTCTTT
TRBD2,TRBV3-1/TRBV3-2,NA,TRBJ2-1,CASSPRLAGGYNEQFF,TGTGCCAGCAGCCCCCGACTAGCGGGAGGATACAATGAGCAGTTCTTC
TRBD1,TRBV2,NA,TRBJ1-5,CASGQDINQPQHF,TGTGCCAGCGGACAGGACATCAATCAGCCCCAGCATTTT
TRBD1,TRBV6-5,many,TRBJ1-2,CASSTRQGGDYGYTF,TGTGCCAGCAGTACCCGACAGGGGGGAGACTATGGCTACACCTTC
NA,TRBV29-1,NA,TRBJ2-1,CSVAGWGDNEQFF,TGCAGCGTTGCGGGATGGGGGGACAATGAGCAGTTCTTC
TRBD1,TRBV6-5,NA,TRBJ1-4,CASHPTGGLGEKLFF,TGTGCCAGTCACCCGACAGGGGGCCTCGGTGAAAAACTGTTTTTT
TRBD1,TRBV5-8,NA,TRBJ2-5,CASSPDRGPRETQYF,TGTGCCAGCAGCCCGGACAGGGGGCCTCGAGAGACCCAGTACTTC
NA,TRBV29-1,NA,TRBJ2-7,CSVAPGIVTLEQYF,TGCAGCGTTGCACCGGGTATCGTCACCCTCGAGCAGTACTTC
NA,TRBV28,NA,TRBJ2-7,CASSFRGSWLEQYF,TGTGCCAGCAGTTTCCGGGGGTCGTGGCTCGAGCAGTACTTC
NA,TRBV28,NA,TRBJ2-3,CASSYQGSTDTQYF,TGTGCCAGCAGTTACCAGGGGAGCACAGATACGCAGTATTTT
NA,TRBV5-5,once,TRBJ1-4,CASSLVQGVGEKLFF,TGTGCCAGCAGCTTGGTACAGGGAGTAGGCGAAAAACTGTTTTTT
NA,TRBV5-1,NA,TRBJ2-2,CASSREATGELFF,TGCGCCAGCAGCCGAGAGGCCACCGGGGAGCTGTTTTTT
NA,TRBV5-8,NA,TRBJ2-4,CASGDRVSLAKNIQYF,TGTGCCAGCGGCGACAGAGTCAGCCTAGCCAAAAACATTCAGTACTTC
NA,TRBV12-2,NA,TRBJ1-2,CASRLAFRGQDGYTF,TGTGCAAGTCGCTTAGCGTTCAGGGGGCAGGATGGCTACACCTTC
NA,TRBV3-1/TRBV3-2,NA,TRBJ2-7,CASSQGVGVGEQYF,TGTGCCAGCAGCCAAGGAGTCGGGGTAGGCGAGCAGTACTTC
TRBD1,TRBV2,NA,TRBJ2-3,CASLLGQGRDTQYF,TGTGCCAGCCTTCTGGGACAGGGTAGGGATACGCAGTATTTT
TRBD1,TRBV5-1,NA,TRBJ2-7,CASSSGQVLNEQYF,TGCGCCAGCAGCTCAGGACAGGTCCTTAACGAGCAGTACTTC
NA,TRBV7-2,many,TRBJ1-2,CASSFVSGTSDYGYTF,TGTGCCAGCAGCTTCGTTTCAGGGACATCGGACTATGGCTACACCTTC
NA,TRBV5-6,NA,TRBJ2-7,CASSRRSNEQYF,TGTGCCAGCAGCCGCCGGTCGAACGAGCAGTACTTC
TRBD1,TRBV15,NA,TRBJ1-5,CATSRGTGNQPQHF,TGTGCCACCAGCAGAGGGACAGGGAATCAGCCCCAGCATTTT
NA,TRBV6-1,few,TRBJ2-7,CASSEAPSYEQYF,TGTGCCAGCAGCGAAGCCCCTTCCTACGAGCAGTACTTC